The clone carrying this T cell receptor (beta chain) appeared once. This entry comes from a study of blood T cell repertoires in COVID-19. Whole-study context: COVID-19 samples from acute and convalescent phases originated in the United States, Italy and Spain. From T cells, B-cell-depleted T cells, or PBMCs came the material, which was cDNA or gDNA.

In the study's own analysis: Amplified reference gene primers provided the basis for estimating nucleated cell counts. Only in-frame clones appear in the TCRdb table, and some are missing; sequencing was by immunoSEQ multiplex PCR. The V and J calls and clone size are taken from that table; D and trimming were inferred from the DNA. This sample has about 100,000 clones, with just over 85% found just once. CDR3 length: 17 amino acids. V was clipped by 2 bases and J by 2 bases; unmatched bases: 5. Per germline, CDR1 MNHEY and CDR2 SVGEGT. The specimen was peripheral blood. The clonotype was recovered from a human donor in a cohort sampled during active COVID-19. V gene TRBV6-2 or TRBV6-3 combines with J gene TRBJ2-3; TRBD2 matches at 12 bases. The CDR3 region is CASSYGLAGIYTDTQYF. CDR3 bases: TGTGCCAGCAGTTACGGACTAGCGGGGATATACACAGATACGCAGTATTTT.